The 17 T cell receptor beta chains given below trace back to one sample, sequenced in a study of cytomegalovirus exposure and HLA in healthy donors. In the PCR, 60 Vbeta and 13 Jbeta primers were used. The method was immunoSEQ multiplex PCR; TCRdb's version includes in-frame clones alone and lacks a portion of them. Counted here are 100,000 to 150,000 clones, roughly 87% occurring once; the ten biggest clones make up around 1.5%. Sequencing was done on a sample of PBMCs. The receptor source for this set is a woman younger than 30 in good health and CMV-seronegative.

The V gene is TRBV27, the J gene TRBJ1-6; TRBD1 aligns across 7 bases. V trimming: 6 bases; J trimming: 4 bases; junction bases outside the gene matches: 9. Germline CDR1 MNHEY, CDR2 SMNVEV (reference sequence). The CDR3 is 16 residues long. CDR3: CASSPAQGDYNSPLHF. For the CDR3, the DNA is TGTGCCAGCAGCCCAGCCCAGGGGGATTATAATTCACCCCTCCACTTT.

This chain links TRBV29-1 with TRBJ1-1, with unresolved D. The CDR3 extends over 13 amino acids. Germline V lookup: CDR1 SQVTM, CDR2 ANQGSEA. V gave up 4 bases and J gave up 2 bases, with 11 bases separating them. In DNA form, the CDR3 reads TGCAGCGTTGCTAAGTTAGCTAACACTGAAGCTTTCTTT. Protein product: CSVAKLANTEAFF.

The chain uses TRBV6-1 and TRBJ1-1; tentatively, D is TRBD1 (5 bases). V shed 5 bases and J shed 4 bases, with 11 bases lying between them. Germline V CDR1 and CDR2: MNHNS, SASEGT. CDR3 size: 13 residues. CDR3 in DNA: TGTGCCAGCAGTCTACAGGTGGGCACTGAAGCTTTCTTT. Amino acid sequence: CASSLQVGTEAFF.

The chain links TRBV6-5 to TRBJ2-7; 7 bases fit TRBD1. The trim removed 2 bases at V and 2 bases at J, leaving 9 bases unmatched. In germline, CDR1 is MNHEY, CDR2 SVGAGI. The CDR3 has 16 residues. The CDR3 DNA follows: TGTGCCAGCAGTTACAGCCCGACAGGGCAGACCTACGAGCAGTACTTC. Translating gives CASSYSPTGQTYEQYF.

This chain connects TRBV5-1 to TRBJ1-3; TRBD1 agrees at 10 bases. Germline values: CDR1 SGHRS, CDR2 YFSETQ. The ends lost 4 bases at V and 3 bases at J; junction bases unmatched: 4. The CDR3 length is 15 residues. The CDR3 here is CASSGGQGLGNTIYF. The CDR3 nucleotides are TGCGCCAGCAGCGGGGGACAGGGGCTTGGAAACACCATATATTTT.

CDR3 DNA: TGTGCCACCAGCAGAGATGGGACAGTGAACACTGAAGCTTTCTTT. Amino acid sequence: CATSRDGTVNTEAFF. The chain recombines TRBV15 with TRBJ1-1; 7 bases align to TRBD1. CDR3 size: 15 residues. CDR1 is LNHNV, CDR2 YYDKDF, per germline (reference sequence). The ends lost 0 bases at V and 0 bases at J; junction bases unmatched: 1.

DNA for the CDR3: TGTGCCTGGAGTGTTAGAATGAACACTGAAGCTTTCTTT. Protein: CAWSVRMNTEAFF. The chain carries TRBV30 and TRBJ1-1; D ambiguous. This CDR3 comprises 13 residues. With 0 bases removed from V and 0 bases from J, the gap between germline ends came to 5 bases. The germline V gene has CDR1 GTSNPN and CDR2 SVGIG (reference sequence).

The chain links TRBV27 to TRBJ2-7; 7 bases fit TRBD1. The CDR3 loop spans 14 amino acids. V was pared by 7 bases and J by 1 base, with 7 bases of the junction left unmatched. The germline CDR1 and CDR2 sequences are MNHEY and SMNVEV (reference sequence). DNA for the CDR3: TGTGCCAGCAAAAATAGGGACAGATCCTACGAGCAGTACTTC. Amino acids: CASKNRDRSYEQYF.

The chain carries TRBV28 and TRBJ2-2; possible D gene TRBD2, 5 bases. Germline-derived CDR1 and CDR2 are MDHEN and SYDVKM. This CDR3 has 15 amino acids. Trimming removed 8 bases from V and 4 bases from J, with 17 bases in between. The CDR3 reads CASCPLVLSTGELFF. The CDR3 nucleotides read TGTGCCAGCTGCCCACTAGTCTTAAGCACCGGGGAGCTGTTTTTT.

The rearrangement joins TRBV13 to TRBJ1-4; 8 positions agree with TRBD1. V lost 3 bases, J lost 6 bases, and 6 bases stayed unmatched. This CDR3 comprises 15 residues. Germline loops: CDR1 PRHDT, CDR2 FYEKMQ (reference sequence). CDR3 loop: CASSFTVTGDEKLFF. In DNA form, the CDR3 reads TGTGCCAGCAGCTTCACGGTGACAGGGGATGAAAAACTGTTTTTT.

V usage is TRBV21-1 and J usage is TRBJ1-5. TRBV21-1 is listed as a pseudogene. The CDR3 length is 14 residues. The CDR3 reads CASSPRGGDQPQHF. The CDR3 DNA is TGTGCCAGCAGCCCCCGGGGAGGGGATCAGCCCCAGCATTTT.

Details on this clone: Other DNA sequences in the same sample also yield this CDR3. The chain is built from TRBV7-9 and TRBJ1-1; TRBD1 might be the D (5 bases). This CDR3 is built from 13 residues. Germline V gene data show CDR1 as SEHNR and CDR2 as FQNEAQ (reference sequence). Trimming took 5 bases from V and 4 from J, leaving 11 bases between them. CDR3 sequence: CASSLTGGTEAFF. CDR3 in DNA: TGTGCCAGCAGCCTAACGGGGGGCACTGAAGCTTTCTTT.

The genes are TRBV7-9 and TRBJ2-5; 8 bases map to TRBD2. The length of the CDR3 is 14 residues. With V trimmed by 4 bases and J by 1 base, 2 bases remained unmatched. Germline-derived CDR1 and CDR2 are SEHNR and FQNEAQ (reference sequence). The CDR3 region is CASSYTSGQETQYF. The DNA for the CDR3 is TGTGCCAGCAGCTATACTAGCGGCCAAGAGACCCAGTACTTC.

This chain joins TRBV4-2 and TRBJ1-2, with D unresolved. V lost 3 bases and J lost 4, with 12 bases in between. The CDR3 sequence is 14 residues long. CDR1 and CDR2 from the germline V gene are LGHNA and YNFKEQ. The CDR3 sequence is CASSQQPGSYGYTF. The CDR3 nucleotides are TGTGCCAGCAGCCAGCAACCGGGTTCCTATGGCTACACCTTC.

The V call is TRBV6-1, the J call TRBJ2-2; 13 bases are a match to TRBD2. The germline gives CDR1 MNHNS, CDR2 SASEGT. This CDR3 is 15 amino acids long. V was clipped by 7 bases and J by 4 bases; unmatched bases: 3. CDR3 coding DNA: TGTGCCAGCAACGGACTAGCGGGGGCCACCGGGGAGCTGTTTTTT. It codes for CASNGLAGATGELFF.

The chain has TRBV5-1 and TRBJ1-5; D might be TRBD1 (6 bases). This CDR3 spans 15 amino acids. Germline CDR1 SGHRS, CDR2 YFSETQ. The V and J ends lost 4 bases and 7 bases respectively, with 18 bases between them. Here the CDR3 reads CASSPLGARGQPQHF. The CDR3 DNA reads TGCGCCAGCAGCCCCCTGGGGGCGCGAGGGCAGCCCCAGCATTTT. The full variable domain, in which reference TRBV5-1 and TRBJ1-5 provide the parts outside the CDR3, is KAGVTQTPRYLIKTRGQQVTLSCSPISGHRSVSWYQQTPGQGLQFLFEYFSETQRNKGNFPGRFSGRQFSNSRSEMNVSTLELGDSALYLCASSPLGARGQPQHFGDGTRLSIL.

The rearrangement links TRBV27 to TRBJ1-1; unclear D gene. V was cut by 5 bases and J by 5 bases, with 12 bases left in between. Germline V gene data show CDR1 as MNHEY and CDR2 as SMNVEV (reference sequence). CDR3 length equals 13 residues. CDR3 amino acids: CASSTHRGTEAFF. Here the CDR3 DNA reads TGTGCCAGCAGTACCCATCGCGGAACTGAAGCTTTCTTT.